Listed here are 31 T cell receptor beta chains from one sample, sequenced in a study of CD8+CD57+ T cells in acquired aplastic anemia. Whoever was chosen for sequencing had shown CD8+CD57+ cell expansion by flow cytometry. TCR beta VDJ and CDR3 profiles were obtained from a genomic DNA template. From the reads, TCRdb called clonotypes with MiXCR, one entry per CDR3 protein. The sample has 400,000 to 600,000 distinct CDR3 sequences; around 30% are singletons. Sequenced: sorted CD4+, CD8+, or CD8+CD57+ T cells (not recorded which) from PBMCs. The receptors shown here come from a human donor with aplastic anemia.

In regard to this clonotype: One junction end does not reproduce the germline sequence, and a read error may be involved. V gene TRBV19 combines with J gene TRBJ1-1; no reliable D call. CDR3 size: 14 residues. Germline V gene data show CDR1 as LNHDA and CDR2 as SQIVND (reference sequence). The CDR3 reads CASINGLSNTEASF. The DNA of the CDR3 is TGTGCCAGTATCAACGGGCTTTCGAACACTGAAGCTTCCTTT.

This clonotype was detected only a few times. The CDR3 loop is CASSLSASSYEQYF. CDR3 sequence (DNA): TGTGCCAGCAGCTTGTCGGCTAGCTCGTACGAGCAGTACTTC. The genes are TRBV5-4 and TRBJ2-7, with D maybe TRBD2 (5 bases). The CDR3 runs to 14 residues. Trimming took 1 base from V and 4 from J, leaving 12 bases between them. The germline V gene encodes CDR1 SGHNT and CDR2 YYREEE (reference sequence).

V and J are TRBV10-2 and TRBJ2-7; 11 positions match TRBD2. Germline CDR1 and CDR2: WSHSY and SAAADI. V gave up 6 bases and J gave up 4 bases; unmatched junction bases: 2. The CDR3 totals 13 residues. This CDR3 reads CASRLAGVYEQYF. The CDR3 region has the DNA TGCGCCAGCAGACTAGCGGGGGTTTACGAGCAGTACTTC.

This clonotype appeared many times. The chain is built from TRBV20-1 and TRBJ2-5, with TRBD2 matching 11 bases. Looked up from germline, CDR1 is DFQATT and CDR2 is SNEGSKA (reference sequence). The CDR3 spans 16 residues. The V gene end was trimmed by 3 bases and the J gene end by 4 bases; junction bases not matched to a gene: 10. The CDR3 DNA follows: TGCAGTGCTAGCGGGTCTAGCGGGAGGTTGGCAGAGACCCAGTACTTC. The encoded protein is CSASGSSGRLAETQYF.

In this sample, this clonotype turned up a few times. The gene calls are TRBV7-2 and TRBJ1-1, with D unresolved. Germline CDR1 is SGHTA and CDR2 is FQGNSA. Trimming took 1 base from V and 3 from J, leaving 12 bases between them. The CDR3 has 15 residues. CDR3 residues: CASSLEYGSYTEAFF. In DNA, the CDR3 is TGTGCCAGCAGCTTAGAGTATGGCAGCTACACTGAAGCTTTCTTT.

This clonotype showed up just once. This chain links TRBV2 with TRBJ1-5, with unresolved D. V was pared by 7 bases and J by 11 bases, with 18 bases between. CDR1 is SNHLY and CDR2 is FYNNEI in the germline V gene. The CDR3 runs to 13 residues. The CDR3 is CASNPPGQETQHF. The CDR3 DNA follows: TGTGCCAGCAACCCCCCCGGCCAAGAGACCCAGCATTTT.

The chain couples TRBV14 to TRBJ2-1, with D perhaps assigned TRBD1 or TRBD2 (5 bases each). V gave up 1 base and J gave up 10 bases, with 11 bases separating them. This CDR3 has 13 amino acids. Germline V gene lookup returns CDR1 SGHDN and CDR2 FVKESK. The CDR3 DNA sequence: TGTGCCAGCAGCCAAGCGGGACGCCAAGAGCAGTTCTTC. Translating gives CASSQAGRQEQFF.

Many counts were recorded for this clonotype. CDR3 in amino acids: CASSSPLTGGSYNSPLHF. DNA for the CDR3: TGTGCCAGCAGCTCTCCCCTGACAGGAGGCTCCTATAATTCACCCCTCCACTTT. The V gene is TRBV11-2, the J gene TRBJ1-6, with a possible D match to TRBD1 (6 bases). Trimming left V 4 bases short and J 0 bases short, with 16 bases between. Germline V gives CDR1 SGHAT, CDR2 FQNNGV. The CDR3 consists of 18 residues.

This clonotype was picked up a small number of times. J is TRBJ2-7 and V is TRBV29-1, with TRBD1 matching 11 bases. The J segment lost 4 bases and the V segment lost 5 bases, leaving 4 bases of the junction unmatched. There are 13 residues in the CDR3. Germline V CDR1 and CDR2: SQVTM, ANQGSEA. For the CDR3, the DNA is TGCAGCGTTACCCGGGACAGGGGGTACGAGCAGTACTTC. Its translation is CSVTRDRGYEQYF.

The CDR3 region has the DNA TGCAGTGCTAGAACAACAGGGGATGGAGCTTTCTTT. Protein sequence: CSARTTGDGAFF. The V and J genes are TRBV20-1 and TRBJ1-1; 7 bases fit TRBD1. Germline loops: CDR1 DFQATT, CDR2 SNEGSKA (reference sequence). V shed 2 bases and J 10 bases; nucleotides not matched to a gene: 7. This CDR3 region has 12 residues.

The table lists this clonotype with many counts. The V gene is TRBV12-3 or TRBV12-4, the J gene TRBJ2-1; 9 bases map to TRBD2. The CDR3 contains 17 residues. V was clipped by 3 bases and J by 0 bases; unmatched bases: 6. The CDR3 sequence: CASSLVSGGFSYNEQFF. CDR3 coding DNA: TGTGCCAGCAGTTTGGTTAGCGGGGGCTTCTCCTACAATGAGCAGTTCTTC.

This clonotype was recorded at least ten times. The chain carries TRBV12-3 or TRBV12-4 and TRBJ1-5; D uncertain. Trimming shortened V by 4 bases and J by 0 bases, and 4 bases separated the two germline ends. The CDR3 runs 13 residues. The CDR3 is CASSSSSNQPQHF. The CDR3 DNA is TGTGCCAGCAGTTCGAGTAGCAATCAGCCCCAGCATTTT.

The sample holds a few counts of this clonotype. The genes are TRBV7-3 and TRBJ1-1; 7 nucleotides line up with TRBD1. Germline V CDR1 and CDR2: SGHTA, FQGTGA. Germline trimming cut 5 bases from V and 7 bases from J; bases unmatched to any gene: 7. There are 13 residues in the CDR3. DNA for the CDR3: TGTGCCAGCAGCCAAGACAGGGAGAGTGAAGCTTTCTTT. This codes for CASSQDRESEAFF.

V and J are TRBV5-6 and TRBJ2-5; no clear D. The CDR3 extends over 13 amino acids. In germline, CDR1 is SGHDT, CDR2 YYEEEE. Trimming shortened V by 0 bases and J by 4 bases, and 7 bases separated the two germline ends. CDR3 in amino acids: CASSLDVRETQYF. In DNA, the CDR3 is TGTGCCAGCAGCTTGGATGTCAGAGAGACCCAGTACTTC.

The gene calls are TRBV30 and TRBJ1-2, with no clear D. V lost 0 bases to trimming and J lost 5 bases, with 10 bases between them. This CDR3 has 13 residues. CDR1 and CDR2 from the germline V gene are GTSNPN and SVGIG (reference sequence). CDR3 DNA: TGTGCCTGGAGTGTGACCAGGAGATATGGCTACACCTTC. It translates to CAWSVTRRYGYTF.

Details on this clonotype: It may be a read error: a sequence one base away is much more abundant. The CDR3 carries no conserved terminal phenylalanine or tryptophan, so it likely arises from a read error. This chain joins TRBV20-1 and TRBJ1-5; TRBD1 matches at 8 bases. The CDR3 is 14 amino acids. Losses at the gene ends were 0 bases for V and 7 bases for J; bases not matched to a gene: 5. CDR1 and CDR2 from the germline V gene are DFQATT and SNEGSKA (reference sequence). The CDR3 sequence is CSAREDRVGQPQHL. The CDR3 bases are TGCAGTGCTAGAGAGGACAGGGTTGGACAGCCCCAGCATCTT.

The table lists this clonotype with a count of one. V and J are TRBV11-1 and TRBJ1-5; 10 bases map to TRBD1. The germline V gene encodes CDR1 SGHAT and CDR2 FQDESV (reference sequence). Germline trimming cut 0 bases from V and 2 bases from J; bases unmatched to any gene: 7. The CDR3 runs to 18 residues. The CDR3 protein is CASSLALIGTGGNQPQHF. The DNA for the CDR3 is TGTGCCAGCAGCTTAGCGCTAATTGGGACAGGGGGCAATCAGCCCCAGCATTTT.

The chain's CDR3 is CSARDSDRVVFYEQYF. For the CDR3, the DNA is TGCAGTGCTAGAGATTCCGACAGGGTAGTTTTCTACGAGCAGTACTTC. The chain employs TRBV20-1 and TRBJ2-7; TRBD1 matches 7 bases. Germline CDR1 is DFQATT and CDR2 is SNEGSKA (reference sequence). This CDR3 region has 16 residues. Trimming took 0 bases from V and 3 from J; bases not matched to a gene: 11.

In this sample, this clonotype turned up many times. The chain has TRBV20-1 and TRBJ2-7; no firm D call. Germline lookup yields CDR1 DFQATT and CDR2 SNEGSKA (reference sequence). V lost 6 bases to trimming and J lost 6 bases, with 18 bases between them. The CDR3 loop spans 13 amino acids. The CDR3 DNA is TGCAGTGCGCAATGGGTAGGGATGGGCGAGCAGTACTTC. This codes for CSAQWVGMGEQYF.

The chain couples TRBV10-3 to TRBJ1-1, with D uncertain. CDR1 is ENHRY, CDR2 SYGVKD, per germline. The CDR3 loop spans 13 amino acids. Trimming pared 10 bases from V and 5 bases from J, leaving 17 bases between. The CDR3 coding sequence is TGTGCCAGCACCCCCCCCCTTGGGACTGAAGCTTTCTTT. Amino acids: CASTPPLGTEAFF.

This clonotype was seen ten or more times. The chain links TRBV19 to TRBJ1-1, with 7 bases aligning to TRBD1. Unmatched junction bases numbered 7, after V lost 7 bases and J lost 5 bases. The CDR3 contains 13 residues. Germline CDR1 is LNHDA and CDR2 is SQIVND (reference sequence). The CDR3 sequence: CASTTGQPTEAFF. The CDR3 DNA follows: TGTGCCAGTACCACGGGACAGCCAACTGAAGCTTTCTTT.

V and J are TRBV7-2 and TRBJ2-1, with TRBD2 matching 11 bases. This CDR3 is 15 amino acids long. Germline CDR1 SGHTA, CDR2 FQGNSA. V lost 5 bases, J lost 7 bases, and 7 bases stayed unmatched. This CDR3 is CASSLSSGRINEQFF. The CDR3 DNA reads as TGTGCCAGCAGCCTTTCTAGCGGGAGGATAAATGAGCAGTTCTTC.

This clonotype was recorded at least ten times. V is TRBV6-1 and J is TRBJ1-2, with D unresolved. V lost 7 bases, J lost 1 base, and 4 bases lay in between. The CDR3 has 11 amino acids. Germline V gene lookup returns CDR1 MNHNS and CDR2 SASEGT. CDR3 sequence (DNA): TGTGCCAGCACCTATAACTATGGCTACACCTTC. The encoded protein is CASTYNYGYTF.

This clonotype has only a few counts. The V and J genes are TRBV5-5 and TRBJ1-1; a possible D gene is TRBD1 (6 bases). Trimming took 4 bases from V and 0 from J, leaving 13 bases between them. The CDR3 spans 15 residues. Germline lookup yields CDR1 SGHKS and CDR2 YYEKEE (reference sequence). The CDR3 DNA is TGTGCCAGCAGCCCCAGGGACAACATGAACACTGAAGCTTTCTTT. This encodes CASSPRDNMNTEAFF.

This clonotype has at least ten counts. The chain couples TRBV2 to TRBJ1-1; D call uncertain. Germline V CDR1 and CDR2: SNHLY, FYNNEI. The CDR3 runs to 12 residues. V was cut by 3 bases and J by 3 bases, with 5 bases left in between. The CDR3 is CASSEGYTEAFF. Here the CDR3 DNA reads TGTGCCAGCAGTGAGGGGTACACTGAAGCTTTCTTT. Combining the CDR3 with reference TRBV2 and TRBJ1-1 gives the whole variable domain EPEVTQTPSHQVTQMGQEVILRCVPISNHLYFYWYRQILGQKVEFLVSFYNNEISEKSEIFDDQFSVERPDGSNFTLKIRSTKLEDSAMYFCASSEGYTEAFFGQGTRLTVV.

This sequence joins TRBV27 and TRBJ1-1; D is ambiguous. Germline-derived CDR1 and CDR2 are MNHEY and SMNVEV (reference sequence). The V gene lost 2 bases and the J gene lost 0 bases, with 10 bases spanning the gap. CDR3 length equals 15 residues. CDR3 in DNA: TGTGCCAGCAGTTTAATCCTCCATGTGAACACTGAAGCTTTCTTT. It codes for CASSLILHVNTEAFF.

V and J are TRBV2 and TRBJ1-2, with D unresolved. The germline V and J ends were trimmed by 4 bases and 4 bases, with 13 bases remaining between them. The V gene's germline CDR1 is SNHLY and CDR2 FYNNEI. There are 14 residues in the CDR3. Written as DNA, the CDR3 is TGTGCCAGCAGTGGCGACTCAACACGCTATGGCTACACCTTC. The encoded protein is CASSGDSTRYGYTF.

This clonotype has ten or more counts. The chain recombines TRBV7-9 with TRBJ1-2; D remains ambiguous. The CDR3 is 13 amino acids. CDR1 and CDR2 from the germline V gene are SEHNR and FQNEAQ (reference sequence). V gave up 2 bases and J gave up 3 bases, with 7 bases separating them. The CDR3 nucleotides read TGTGCCAGCAGCTTATCGCAGTACTATGGCTACACCTTC. Amino acid sequence: CASSLSQYYGYTF.

Details on this clonotype: The conserved phenylalanine or tryptophan is not found at the CDR3 terminus, so this likely reflects a read error. V and J are TRBV29-1 and TRBJ1-2; perhaps TRBD1 as D (6 bases). The V gene's germline CDR1 is SQVTM and CDR2 ANQGSEA. V lost 3 bases to trimming and J lost 6 bases, with 17 bases between them. This CDR3 contains 14 residues. The chain's CDR3 is CSVDVAGVNHGYTV. CDR3 in DNA: TGCAGCGTTGACGTAGCAGGGGTCAACCATGGCTACACCGTC.

This clonotype was seen many times. The V gene is TRBV12-3 or TRBV12-4, the J gene TRBJ1-6; D gene unclear. The CDR3 runs to 15 residues. V lost 2 bases and J 8 bases, leaving 13 bases between the germline ends. The chain's CDR3 is CASSLTTPADSPLHF. The CDR3 coding sequence is TGTGCCAGCAGTTTAACGACACCGGCAGATTCACCCCTCCACTTT.

The chain is built from TRBV18 and TRBJ1-6; no clear D. Trimming left V 2 bases short and J 7 bases short, with 15 bases between. The CDR3 totals 16 residues. Germline V gene data show CDR1 as KGHSH and CDR2 as LQKENI. CDR3 amino acids: CASSPGVQNLNSPLHF. The CDR3 nucleotides are TGTGCCAGCTCACCAGGGGTGCAGAACCTCAATTCACCCCTCCACTTT. Full variable domain (rest looked up from reference TRBV18 and TRBJ1-6): NAGVMQNPRHLVRRRGQEARLRCSPMKGHSHVYWYRQLPEEGLKFMVYLQKENIIDESGMPKERFSAEFPKEGPSILRIQQVVRGDSAAYFCASSPGVQNLNSPLHFGNGTRLTVT.